The 20 T cell receptor beta chains presented below share a single source sample, sequenced in a study of glioma-infiltrating T cells. The iRepertoire nested amplicon-rescue multiplex PCR amplified TCR alpha and beta CDR3s from RNA. MiXCR, run by TCRdb on the multiplex PCR reads, gives a single entry per CDR3 protein. The sample has about 89,000 distinct CDR3 sequences; 20% to 25% are singletons. Input material: glioma tissue, nonneoplastic brain tissue, or PBMCs (not recorded which). Receptors were obtained from a human donor with low-grade glioma or glioblastoma, undergoing nonglioma brain surgery, or in good health (not recorded which).

This clonotype has at least ten counts. This chain links TRBV28 with TRBJ1-3, with D possibly being TRBD1 (6 bases). The V end was cut by 2 bases, the J end by 0 bases, with 8 bases between. Germline CDR1 reads MDHEN; CDR2 reads SYDVKM. This CDR3 contains 15 residues. The CDR3 loop reads CASSLIGGSGNTIYF. CDR3 coding DNA: TGTGCCAGCAGTTTAATAGGGGGCTCTGGAAACACCATATATTTT.

This clonotype was recorded a few times. V gene TRBV19 combines with J gene TRBJ2-4; D perhaps matches TRBD1 (5 bases). CDR1 LNHDA and CDR2 SQIVND come from the germline V gene (reference sequence). The CDR3 extends over 15 amino acids. V was pared by 1 base and J by 2 bases, with 9 bases between. The CDR3 DNA follows: TGTGCCAGTAGTATAGGGCCAGGGACCAAAAACATTCAGTACTTC. Its protein is CASSIGPGTKNIQYF.

CDR3: CASSPRAGPTDTQYF. CDR3 in DNA: TGTGCCAGCAGCCCTCGGGCGGGACCCACAGATACGCAGTATTTT. This rearrangement joins TRBV11-2 to TRBJ2-3; D may be TRBD2 (6 bases). Between the trimmed V and J ends, which lost 5 bases and 2 bases, there was a span of 14 bases. In germline, CDR1 is SGHAT, CDR2 FQNNGV. The CDR3 contains 15 residues.

This chain joins TRBV6-1 and TRBJ2-2; 14 nucleotides line up with TRBD2. J gave up 6 bases and V 10 bases, and 10 bases lay outside the gene matches. Germline V gene lookup returns CDR1 MNHNS and CDR2 SASEGT. This CDR3 comprises 16 residues. The CDR3 DNA follows: TGTGCCACCGATACAGGGACTAGCGGGAGATCCGGGGAGCTGTTTTTT. The encoded protein is CATDTGTSGRSGELFF.

This clonotype was counted at least ten times. V is TRBV2 and J is TRBJ1-5; D remains unclear. Germline V gene lookup returns CDR1 SNHLY and CDR2 FYNNEI. The CDR3 covers 12 residues. The V and J ends lost 5 bases and 4 bases respectively, with 6 bases between them. The CDR3: CASSLNNQPQHF. CDR3 nucleotide sequence: TGTGCCAGCAGTCTTAATAATCAGCCCCAGCATTTT.

V usage is TRBV19 and J usage is TRBJ2-1; TRBD2 might be the D (5 bases). V was clipped by 5 bases and J by 6 bases, with 11 bases between them. Per the germline V gene, CDR1 is LNHDA and CDR2 is SQIVND (reference sequence). This CDR3 region has 13 residues. CDR3 protein: CASSRQSGNEQFF. The DNA for the CDR3 is TGTGCCAGTAGTCGCCAAAGCGGCAATGAGCAGTTCTTC. Full variable domain (outside the CDR3, taken from reference TRBV19 and TRBJ2-1): DGGITQSPKYLFRKEGQNVTLSCEQNLNHDAMYWYRQDPGQGLRLIYYSQIVNDFQKGDIAEGYSVSREKKESFPLTVTSAQKNPTAFYLCASSRQSGNEQFFGPGTRLTVL.

This clonotype was seen repeatedly, ten times or more. The chain employs TRBV15 and TRBJ2-2; D gene uncertain. This CDR3 comprises 14 residues. CDR1 LNHNV and CDR2 YYDKDF come from the germline V gene (reference sequence). Trimming left V 0 bases short and J 7 bases short, with 9 bases between. CDR3 sequence (DNA): TGTGCCACCAGCAGAGATAAAAGGGTCGGGGAGCTGTTTTTT. It encodes CATSRDKRVGELFF.

In this sample, this clonotype turned up many times. The rearrangement uses TRBV6-1 and TRBJ2-7; D unclear. In germline, CDR1 is MNHNS, CDR2 SASEGT. Trimming removed 7 bases from V and 3 bases from J, with 7 bases in between. The CDR3 totals 11 residues. The CDR3 coding sequence is TGTGCCAGCATGTACGGCTACGAGCAGTACTTC. It is translated as CASMYGYEQYF.

This clonotype was detected a few times. The CDR3 sequence is CASSYWAGVNEQYF. CDR3 DNA sequence: TGTGCCAGCAGTTACTGGGCAGGGGTTAACGAGCAGTACTTC. V and J are TRBV6-6 and TRBJ2-7, with D possibly matching TRBD1 (6 bases). The CDR3 spans 14 residues. Trimming removed 1 base from V and 5 bases from J, with 12 bases in between. Germline V CDR1 and CDR2: MNHNY, SVGAGI (reference sequence).

The V and J genes are TRBV29-1 and TRBJ1-2; 7 bases match TRBD1. V gave up 3 bases and J gave up 0 bases; unmatched junction bases: 7. This CDR3 region has 15 residues. The germline V gene encodes CDR1 SQVTM and CDR2 ANQGSEA. The CDR3 region is CSVDPGQLTNYGYTF. As DNA, the CDR3 is TGCAGCGTTGACCCGGGACAGCTAACTAACTATGGCTACACCTTC. The whole variable domain, remainder taken from reference TRBV29-1 and TRBJ1-2, is SAVISQKPSRDICQRGTSLTIQCQVDSQVTMMFWYRQQPGQSLTLIATANQGSEATYESGFVIDKFPISRPNLTFSTLTVSNMSPEDSSIYLCSVDPGQLTNYGYTFGSGTRLTVV.

This clonotype occurred many times. This chain links TRBV6-1 with TRBJ1-5, with 10 bases fitting TRBD1. Germline V gene sequence: CDR1 MNHNS, CDR2 SASEGT. CDR3 size: 15 residues. V lost 5 bases, J lost 7 bases, and 8 bases stayed unmatched. The CDR3 region is CASSKGTGARQPQHF. In DNA form, the CDR3 reads TGTGCCAGCAGTAAAGGGACAGGGGCTCGGCAGCCCCAGCATTTT.

At least ten counts were recorded for this clonotype. The V and J genes are TRBV20-1 and TRBJ1-2; D is unclear. V was cut by 0 bases and J by 7 bases, with 12 bases left in between. The CDR3 consists of 13 residues. From germline, CDR1 is DFQATT and CDR2 SNEGSKA (reference sequence). The CDR3, as DNA: TGCAGTGCTAGAGATCTGGCGAAGGCTGGCTACACCTTC. Its protein is CSARDLAKAGYTF.

About this clonotype: A read error may be the cause here, since a much bigger clone is one base away. This chain links TRBV19 with TRBJ1-5, with D hard to call. CDR3 length: 13 residues. V gave up 4 bases and J gave up 3 bases, with 7 bases separating them. Germline assignment: CDR1 LNHDA and CDR2 SQIVND (reference sequence). The CDR3 spells CASSNRDNQPQHF. Here the CDR3 DNA reads TGTGCCAGTAGTAACCGGGACAATCAGCCCCAGCATTTT.

This clonotype was recorded many times. The gene calls are TRBV2 and TRBJ1-5; 10 bases agree with TRBD1. The germline gives CDR1 SNHLY, CDR2 FYNNEI. The junction had 3 bases not matched to a gene; V was cut back by 8 bases and J by 2 bases. There are 14 residues in the CDR3. Here the CDR3 reads CASLGTGGNQPQHF. The CDR3 nucleotides read TGTGCCAGCCTCGGGACAGGGGGCAATCAGCCCCAGCATTTT.

Comments on this clonotype: A read error is possible here, since a much larger clone lies one base away. This rearrangement joins TRBV20-1 to TRBJ2-7; D remains unclear. CDR1 and CDR2 (germline): DFQATT, SNEGSKA (reference sequence). This CDR3 is built from 12 residues. V was cut by 3 bases and J by 10 bases, with 16 bases left in between. The CDR3 loop is CSARSIGPGQYF. As DNA, the CDR3 is TGCAGTGCTAGGAGTATAGGACCAGGCCAGTACTTC.

This clonotype was observed many times. The rearrangement joins TRBV20-1 to TRBJ2-7; 8 nucleotides match TRBD2. The CDR3 covers 16 residues. Germline V gene sequence: CDR1 DFQATT, CDR2 SNEGSKA (reference sequence). Unmatched junction bases numbered 13, after V lost 0 bases and J lost 6 bases. The CDR3 nucleotides are TGCAGTGCTAGAGATTTTGGCGGGAGGACACCACTCGAGCAGTACTTC. Protein: CSARDFGGRTPLEQYF.

This clonotype was picked up many times. The rearrangement links TRBV6-1 to TRBJ1-3; TRBD1 matches 10 bases. This CDR3 region has 15 residues. Per the germline V gene, CDR1 is MNHNS and CDR2 is SASEGT. J lost 4 bases, V lost 3 bases, and 3 bases had no gene match. CDR3: CASSEGQGSGNTIYF. DNA of the CDR3: TGTGCCAGCAGTGAGGGACAGGGGTCAGGAAACACCATATATTTT.

The CDR3 nucleotides read TGCGCCAGCAGCCAGCCTCCCGGGACGAATTGCTACACCTTC. It yields the protein CASSQPPGTNCYTF. The chain couples TRBV4-1 to TRBJ1-2; a weak D match, TRBD1 (5 bases). With 3 bases removed from V and 9 bases from J, the gap between germline ends came to 17 bases. The germline V gene has CDR1 MGHRA and CDR2 YSYEKL. The CDR3 is 14 amino acids.

This clonotype has ten or more counts. The chain uses TRBV2 and TRBJ1-5; D not certain. CDR3 length: 15 amino acids. Per the germline V gene, CDR1 is SNHLY and CDR2 is FYNNEI. The ends were cut back, 5 bases at V and 6 bases at J, with 17 bases in the middle. The CDR3 region is CASSKEGHASQPQHF. The CDR3 DNA is TGTGCCAGCAGTAAGGAAGGGCACGCAAGTCAGCCCCAGCATTTT.

The sample holds many counts of this clonotype. V gene TRBV6-1 combines with J gene TRBJ1-5; D ambiguous. V lost 6 bases to trimming and J lost 1 base, with 13 bases between them. The CDR3 covers 15 residues. Looked up from germline, CDR1 is MNHNS and CDR2 is SASEGT. The CDR3 DNA reads as TGTGCCAGCAGGGTACACCGCACCAGCAATCAGCCCCAGCATTTT. Amino acid sequence: CASRVHRTSNQPQHF.